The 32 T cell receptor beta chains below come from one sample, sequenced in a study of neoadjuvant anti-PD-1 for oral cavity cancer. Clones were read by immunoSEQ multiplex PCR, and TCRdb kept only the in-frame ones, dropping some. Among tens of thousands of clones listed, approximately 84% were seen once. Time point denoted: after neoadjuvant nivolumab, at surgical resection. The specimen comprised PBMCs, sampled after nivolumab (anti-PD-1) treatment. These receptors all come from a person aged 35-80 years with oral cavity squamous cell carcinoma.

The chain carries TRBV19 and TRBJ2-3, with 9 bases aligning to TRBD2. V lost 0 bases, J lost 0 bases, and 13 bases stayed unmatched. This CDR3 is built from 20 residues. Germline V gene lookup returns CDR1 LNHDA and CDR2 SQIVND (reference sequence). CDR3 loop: CASSIDAVPGLAESTDTQYF. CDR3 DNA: TGTGCCAGTAGTATAGATGCAGTTCCGGGACTAGCCGAAAGCACAGATACGCAGTATTTT.

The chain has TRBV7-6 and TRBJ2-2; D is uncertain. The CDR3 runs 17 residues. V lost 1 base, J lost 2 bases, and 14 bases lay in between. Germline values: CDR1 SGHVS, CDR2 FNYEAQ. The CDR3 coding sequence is TGTGCCAGCAGCTTAGGGATGCGAGATTCCAACACCGGGGAGCTGTTTTTT. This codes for CASSLGMRDSNTGELFF.

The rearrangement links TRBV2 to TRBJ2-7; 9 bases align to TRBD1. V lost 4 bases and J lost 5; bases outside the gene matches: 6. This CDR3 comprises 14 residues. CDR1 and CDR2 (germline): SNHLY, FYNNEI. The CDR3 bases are TGTGCCAGCAGTGCAGGGGACAGGGTCCACGAGCAGTACTTC. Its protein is CASSAGDRVHEQYF.

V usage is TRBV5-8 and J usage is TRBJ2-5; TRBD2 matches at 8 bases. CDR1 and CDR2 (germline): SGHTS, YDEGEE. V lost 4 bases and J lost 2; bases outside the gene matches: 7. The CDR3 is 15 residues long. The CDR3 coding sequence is TGTGCCAGCAGCCCCGGGGGGGTGGTACAAGAGACCCAGTACTTC. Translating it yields CASSPGGVVQETQYF.

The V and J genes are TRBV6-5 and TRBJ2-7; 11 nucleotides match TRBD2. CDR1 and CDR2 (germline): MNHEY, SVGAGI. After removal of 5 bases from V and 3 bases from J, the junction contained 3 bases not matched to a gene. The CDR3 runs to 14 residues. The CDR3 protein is CASSHSGGGYEQYF. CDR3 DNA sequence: TGTGCCAGCAGTCATAGCGGGGGGGGCTACGAGCAGTACTTC.

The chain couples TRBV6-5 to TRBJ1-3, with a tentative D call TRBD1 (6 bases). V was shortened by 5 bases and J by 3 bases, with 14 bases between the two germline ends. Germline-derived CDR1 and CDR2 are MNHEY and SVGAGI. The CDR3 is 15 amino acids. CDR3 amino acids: CASSPTGLFGNTIYF. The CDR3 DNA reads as TGTGCCAGCAGTCCGACAGGCCTGTTTGGAAACACCATATATTTT.

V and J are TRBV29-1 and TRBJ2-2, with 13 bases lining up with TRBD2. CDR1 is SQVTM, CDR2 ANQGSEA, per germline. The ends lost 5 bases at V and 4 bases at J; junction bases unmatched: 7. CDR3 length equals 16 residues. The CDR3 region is CSVRTSGSLSTGELFF. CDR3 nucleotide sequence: TGCAGCGTTCGGACTAGCGGGAGCCTTAGCACCGGGGAGCTGTTTTTT.

CDR3 protein: CASSMGQPLYEQYF. The CDR3 nucleotides are TGTGCCAGTAGTATGGGACAGCCTCTATACGAGCAGTACTTC. J is TRBJ2-7 and V is TRBV19; 7 bases match TRBD1. This CDR3 comprises 14 residues. V gave up 3 bases and J gave up 4 bases; unmatched junction bases: 6. Per germline, CDR1 LNHDA and CDR2 SQIVND (reference sequence).

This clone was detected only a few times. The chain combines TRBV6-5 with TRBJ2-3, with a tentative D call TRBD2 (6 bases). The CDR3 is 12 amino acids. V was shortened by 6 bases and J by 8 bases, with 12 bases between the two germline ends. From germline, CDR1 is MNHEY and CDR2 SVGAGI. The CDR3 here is CASSSGLRTQYF. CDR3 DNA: TGTGCCAGCAGCTCGGGACTCCGTACGCAGTATTTT.

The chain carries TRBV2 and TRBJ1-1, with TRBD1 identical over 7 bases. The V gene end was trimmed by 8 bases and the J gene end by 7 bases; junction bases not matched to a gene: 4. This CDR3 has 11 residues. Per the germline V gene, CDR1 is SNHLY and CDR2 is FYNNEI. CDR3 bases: TGTGCCAGCGCGGGACAGATTGAAGCTTTCTTT. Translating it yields CASAGQIEAFF.

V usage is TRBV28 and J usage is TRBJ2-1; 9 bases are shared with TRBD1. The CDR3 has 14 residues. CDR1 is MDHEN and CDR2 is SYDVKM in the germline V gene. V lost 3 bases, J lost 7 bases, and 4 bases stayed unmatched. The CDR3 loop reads CASSLTGGINEQFF. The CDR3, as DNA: TGTGCCAGCAGTTTGACAGGGGGAATAAATGAGCAGTTCTTC.

The CDR3 DNA reads as TGTGCCAGCAGACCACTAGCGGGAGCTCTTGAGCAGTACTTC. Its translation is CASRPLAGALEQYF. V and J are TRBV7-9 and TRBJ2-7, with 11 nucleotides matching TRBD2. This CDR3 is built from 14 residues. J lost 7 bases, V lost 6 bases, and 8 bases had no gene match. The V gene's germline CDR1 is SEHNR and CDR2 FQNEAQ (reference sequence).

The chain's CDR3 is CASGGLAGTGELFF. CDR3 sequence (DNA): TGTGCCAGCGGGGGACTCGCGGGGACCGGGGAGCTGTTTTTT. The rearrangement uses TRBV2 and TRBJ2-2; tentatively, D is TRBD2 (6 bases). With 8 bases removed from V and 5 bases from J, the gap between germline ends came to 15 bases. In germline, CDR1 is SNHLY, CDR2 FYNNEI. The CDR3 totals 14 residues.

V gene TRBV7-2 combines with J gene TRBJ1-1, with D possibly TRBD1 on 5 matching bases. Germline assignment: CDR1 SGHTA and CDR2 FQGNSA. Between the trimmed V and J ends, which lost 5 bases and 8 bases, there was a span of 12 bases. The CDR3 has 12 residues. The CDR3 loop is CASSRYGGEAFF. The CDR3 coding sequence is TGTGCCAGCAGCCGTTATGGGGGGGAAGCTTTCTTT.

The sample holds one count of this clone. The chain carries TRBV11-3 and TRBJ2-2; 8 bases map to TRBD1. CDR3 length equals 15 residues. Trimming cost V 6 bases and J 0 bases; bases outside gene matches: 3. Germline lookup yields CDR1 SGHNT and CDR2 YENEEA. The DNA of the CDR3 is TGTGCCAGCAGTCGGACAGGGACGAACACCGGGGAGCTGTTTTTT. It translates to CASSRTGTNTGELFF.

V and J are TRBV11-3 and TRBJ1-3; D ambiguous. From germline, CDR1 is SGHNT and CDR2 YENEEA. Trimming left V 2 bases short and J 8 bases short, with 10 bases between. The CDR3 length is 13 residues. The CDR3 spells CASSLRPGDTIYF. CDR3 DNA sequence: TGTGCCAGCAGCTTACGGCCAGGAGACACCATATATTTT.

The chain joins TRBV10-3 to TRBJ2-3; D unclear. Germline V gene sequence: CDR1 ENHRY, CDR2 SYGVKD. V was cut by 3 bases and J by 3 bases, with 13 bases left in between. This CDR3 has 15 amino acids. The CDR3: CAISDLLITTDTQYF. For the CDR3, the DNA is TGTGCCATCAGTGACCTCTTGATAACGACAGATACGCAGTATTTT.

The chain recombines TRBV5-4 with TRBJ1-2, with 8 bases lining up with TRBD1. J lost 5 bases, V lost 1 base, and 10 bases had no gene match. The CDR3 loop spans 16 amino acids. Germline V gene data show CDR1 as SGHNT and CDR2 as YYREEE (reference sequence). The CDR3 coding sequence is TGTGCCAGCAGCTTGCCACGAACAGGGGGGAGATATGGCTACACCTTC. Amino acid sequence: CASSLPRTGGRYGYTF.

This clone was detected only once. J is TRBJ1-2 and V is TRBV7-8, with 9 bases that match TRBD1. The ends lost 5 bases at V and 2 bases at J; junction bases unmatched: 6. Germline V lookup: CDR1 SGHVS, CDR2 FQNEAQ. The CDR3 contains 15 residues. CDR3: CASSASGTGNYGYTF. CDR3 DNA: TGTGCCAGCAGCGCCTCCGGGACAGGGAACTATGGCTACACCTTC. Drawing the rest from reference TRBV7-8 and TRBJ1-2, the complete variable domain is GAGVSQSPRYKVAKRGQDVALRCDPISGHVSLFWYQQALGQGPEFLTYFQNEAQLDKSGLPSDRFFAERPEGSVSTLKIQRTQQEDSAVYLCASSASGTGNYGYTFGSGTRLTVV.

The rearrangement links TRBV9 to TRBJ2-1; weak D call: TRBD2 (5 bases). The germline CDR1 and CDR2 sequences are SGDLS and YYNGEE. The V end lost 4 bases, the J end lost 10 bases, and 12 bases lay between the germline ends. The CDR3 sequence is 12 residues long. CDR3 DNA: TGTGCCAGCAGCCCCGGGGTCGGGGAGCAGTTCTTC. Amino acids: CASSPGVGEQFF.

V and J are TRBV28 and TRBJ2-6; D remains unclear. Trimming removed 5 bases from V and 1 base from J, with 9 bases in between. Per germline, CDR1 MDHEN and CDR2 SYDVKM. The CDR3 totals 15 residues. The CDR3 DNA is TGTGCCAGCAGTGCCATGAGATCTGGGGCCAACGTCCTGACTTTC. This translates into CASSAMRSGANVLTF.

The DNA for the CDR3 is TGCGCCAGCAGCTCTCTACAGGGCTCTGGGGCCAACGTCCTGACTTTC. Its protein is CASSSLQGSGANVLTF. The V and J genes are TRBV5-1 and TRBJ2-6; D is possibly TRBD1 (6 bases). The CDR3 spans 16 residues. V lost 3 bases and J lost 0, with 10 bases in between. Germline CDR1 reads SGHRS; CDR2 reads YFSETQ.

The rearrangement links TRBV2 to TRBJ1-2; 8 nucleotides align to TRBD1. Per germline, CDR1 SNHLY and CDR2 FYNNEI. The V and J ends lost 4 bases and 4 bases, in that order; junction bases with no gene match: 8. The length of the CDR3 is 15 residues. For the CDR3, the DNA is TGTGCCAGCAGTGTCGGACAGGGTATCGGCTATGGCTACACCTTC. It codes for CASSVGQGIGYGYTF.

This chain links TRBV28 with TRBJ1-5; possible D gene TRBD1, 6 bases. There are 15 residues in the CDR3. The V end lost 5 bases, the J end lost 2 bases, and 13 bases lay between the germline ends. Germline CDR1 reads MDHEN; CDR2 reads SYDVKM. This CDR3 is CASSNRVSGNQPQHF. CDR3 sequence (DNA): TGTGCCAGCAGTAACAGGGTGTCTGGCAATCAGCCCCAGCATTTT. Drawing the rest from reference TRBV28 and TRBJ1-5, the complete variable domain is DVKVTQSSRYLVKRTGEKVFLECVQDMDHENMFWYRQDPGLGLRLIYFSYDVKMKEKGDIPEGYSVSREKKERFSLILESASTNQTSMYLCASSNRVSGNQPQHFGDGTRLSIL.

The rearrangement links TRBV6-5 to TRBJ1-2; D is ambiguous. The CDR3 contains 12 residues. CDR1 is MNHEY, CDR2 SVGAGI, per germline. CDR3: CASSLGNFGYTF. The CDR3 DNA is TGTGCTTCCTCCTTGGGGAACTTCGGCTACACCTTC.

The CDR3 region is CASSMVGDNEQFF. Here the CDR3 DNA reads TGTGCCAGTAGTATGGTAGGGGACAATGAGCAGTTCTTC. V is TRBV19 and J is TRBJ2-1; TRBD1 is a possible D gene (5 bases). Germline V gene sequence: CDR1 LNHDA, CDR2 SQIVND (reference sequence). The CDR3 covers 13 residues. V lost 3 bases and J 5 bases, leaving 8 bases between the germline ends.

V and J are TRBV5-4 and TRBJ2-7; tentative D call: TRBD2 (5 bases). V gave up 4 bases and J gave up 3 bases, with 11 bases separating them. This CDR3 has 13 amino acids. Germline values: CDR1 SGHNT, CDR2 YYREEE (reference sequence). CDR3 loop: CASSGGRLYEQYF. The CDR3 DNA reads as TGTGCCAGCAGCGGAGGACGGCTCTACGAGCAGTACTTC.

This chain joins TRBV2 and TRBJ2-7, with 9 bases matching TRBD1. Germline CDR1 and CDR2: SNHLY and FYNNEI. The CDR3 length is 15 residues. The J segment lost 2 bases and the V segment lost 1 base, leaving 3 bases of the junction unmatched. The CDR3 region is CASSEGGQGTYEQYF. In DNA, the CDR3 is TGTGCCAGCAGTGAAGGGGGACAGGGAACCTACGAGCAGTACTTC. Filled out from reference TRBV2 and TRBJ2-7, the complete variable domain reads EPEVTQTPSHQVTQMGQEVILRCVPISNHLYFYWYRQILGQKVEFLVSFYNNEISEKSEIFDDQFSVERPDGSNFTLKIRSTKLEDSAMYFCASSEGGQGTYEQYFGPGTRLTVT.

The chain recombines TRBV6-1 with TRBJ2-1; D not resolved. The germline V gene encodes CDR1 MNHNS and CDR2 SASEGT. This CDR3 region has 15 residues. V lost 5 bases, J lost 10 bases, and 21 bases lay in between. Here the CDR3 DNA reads TGTGCCAGCAGTCCTGACATGTTCCGGAGTGGGGAGCAGTTCTTC. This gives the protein CASSPDMFRSGEQFF.

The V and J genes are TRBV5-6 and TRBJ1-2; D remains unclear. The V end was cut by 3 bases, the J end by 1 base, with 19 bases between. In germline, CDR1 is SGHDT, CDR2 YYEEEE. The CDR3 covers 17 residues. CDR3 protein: CASSWPEGNSFNYGYTF. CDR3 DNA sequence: TGTGCCAGCAGCTGGCCCGAAGGGAATTCTTTTAACTATGGCTACACCTTC.

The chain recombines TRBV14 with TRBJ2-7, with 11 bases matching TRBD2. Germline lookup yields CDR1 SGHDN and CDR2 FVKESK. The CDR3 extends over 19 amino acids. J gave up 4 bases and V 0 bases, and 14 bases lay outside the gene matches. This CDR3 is CASSQDGPWLAGGSYEQYF. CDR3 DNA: TGTGCCAGCAGCCAAGATGGCCCCTGGCTAGCGGGAGGATCTTACGAGCAGTACTTC.

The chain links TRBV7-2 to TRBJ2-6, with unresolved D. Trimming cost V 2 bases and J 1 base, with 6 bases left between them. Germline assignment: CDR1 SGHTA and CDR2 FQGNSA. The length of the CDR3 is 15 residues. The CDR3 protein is CASSLRQSGANVLTF. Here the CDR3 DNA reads TGTGCCAGCAGCTTACGGCAGTCTGGGGCCAACGTCCTGACTTTC.